These 22 T cell receptor beta chains were all obtained from the same sample, sequenced in a study of blood T cell repertoires in COVID-19. The repertoire was sequenced with immunoSEQ multiplex PCR; TCRdb's copy has only in-frame clones and lacks some. The sample has a few hundred thousand clones, 70% to 90% seen once. Sequenced material: peripheral blood. These receptor sequences come from a woman between 45 and 65 years old with acute or convalescent COVID-19.

This clone was seen just once. The J gene is TRBJ2-1, the V gene TRBV10-2, with 9 bases lining up with TRBD1. The CDR3 is made up of 13 amino acids. From germline, CDR1 is WSHSY and CDR2 SAAADI. V gave up 8 bases and J gave up 4 bases; unmatched junction bases: 3. In nucleotides, the CDR3 is TGCGCCAGCGGACAGGGGCCGTACAATGAGCAGTTCTTC. Amino acid sequence: CASGQGPYNEQFF.

The V gene is TRBV2, the J gene TRBJ1-1; weak D call: TRBD1 (6 bases). The ends were cut back, 7 bases at V and 3 bases at J, with 15 bases in the middle. CDR1 is SNHLY, CDR2 FYNNEI, per germline. The CDR3 sequence is 14 residues long. DNA for the CDR3: TGTGCCAGCACCCAGGACAGCGGATACACTGAAGCTTTCTTT. This sequence encodes CASTQDSGYTEAFF.

V gene TRBV5-6 combines with J gene TRBJ1-4; tentative D call: TRBD1 (6 bases). The CDR3 totals 13 residues. From germline, CDR1 is SGHDT and CDR2 YYEEEE. With 0 bases removed from V and 7 bases from J, the gap between germline ends came to 7 bases. The CDR3 bases are TGTGCCAGCAGCTTGGGCAGGGGTGAAAAACTGTTTTTT. Amino acids: CASSLGRGEKLFF.

This chain connects TRBV11-2 to TRBJ1-1; D gene uncertain. The CDR3 is 12 residues long. The V end lost 2 bases, the J end lost 9 bases, and 10 bases lay between the germline ends. Germline CDR1 reads SGHAT; CDR2 reads FQNNGV. CDR3: CASSLLLDKAFF. CDR3 coding DNA: TGTGCCAGCAGCTTATTGTTAGACAAAGCTTTCTTT.

The chain links TRBV7-9 to TRBJ2-7; maybe TRBD2 (6 bases). CDR1 is SEHNR, CDR2 FQNEAQ, per germline (reference sequence). V dropped 5 bases and J dropped 3 bases, with 11 bases sitting between them. CDR3 length equals 13 residues. The CDR3 bases are TGTGCCAGCAGCGACCGGGGGATCTACGAGCAGTACTTC. Translation: CASSDRGIYEQYF.

The V call is TRBV28, the J call TRBJ2-6; tentatively, D is TRBD1 (5 bases). Trimming shortened V by 2 bases and J by 1 base, and 6 bases separated the two germline ends. CDR1 is MDHEN, CDR2 SYDVKM, per germline. The CDR3 consists of 15 residues. The CDR3 is CASSLAGSGANVLTF. The CDR3 region has the DNA TGTGCCAGCAGTTTAGCAGGGTCTGGGGCCAACGTCCTGACTTTC.

This chain uses TRBV10-3 with TRBJ2-2, with D possibly matching TRBD1 (5 bases). The CDR3 covers 13 residues. CDR1 and CDR2 (germline): ENHRY, SYGVKD. V lost 10 bases to trimming and J lost 3 bases, with 12 bases between them. The chain's CDR3 is CATLQQDTGELFF. CDR3 nucleotides: TGTGCCACACTACAACAGGACACCGGGGAGCTGTTTTTT.

The V call is TRBV5-1, the J call TRBJ2-1, with D uncertain. The CDR3 contains 14 residues. Germline CDR1 reads SGHRS; CDR2 reads YFSETQ. V shed 4 bases and J shed 4 bases, with 12 bases lying between them. The CDR3 bases are TGCGCCAGCAGCCAAGAGCAATATTACAATGAGCAGTTCTTC. This encodes CASSQEQYYNEQFF.

The V call is TRBV7-2, the J call TRBJ1-1; 9 bases agree with TRBD1. Per the germline V gene, CDR1 is SGHTA and CDR2 is FQGNSA. The CDR3 spans 13 residues. The J segment lost 6 bases and the V segment lost 5 bases, leaving 4 bases of the junction unmatched. The DNA for the CDR3 is TGTGCCAGCAGCCAACAGGGGGCGGCTGAAGCTTTCTTT. This codes for CASSQQGAAEAFF.

The chain recombines TRBV30 with TRBJ2-1; 9 bases are shared with TRBD2. The CDR3 runs to 15 residues. J lost 10 bases, V lost 1 base, and 11 bases had no gene match. CDR1 is GTSNPN and CDR2 is SVGIG in the germline V gene (reference sequence). The CDR3, as DNA: TGTGCCTGGAGTGCTGGTTTAGCGGGAGCTGGAGAGCAGTTCTTC. This translates into CAWSAGLAGAGEQFF. Full variable domain (remainder filled in from reference TRBV30 and TRBJ2-1): SQTIHQWPATLVQPVGSPLSLECTVEGTSNPNLYWYRQAAGRGLQLLFYSVGIGQISSEVPQNLSASRPQDRQFILSSKKLLLSDSGFYLCAWSAGLAGAGEQFFGPGTRLTVL.

In its sample, this clone was seen a few times. The chain has TRBV5-4 and TRBJ2-7; 10 bases map to TRBD1. The V gene end was trimmed by 2 bases and the J gene end by 3 bases; junction bases not matched to a gene: 5. CDR3 length equals 15 residues. Germline CDR1 is SGHNT and CDR2 is YYREEE (reference sequence). The CDR3 region is CASSFGQGVIYEQYF. The CDR3 DNA reads as TGTGCCAGCAGCTTCGGACAGGGGGTAATCTACGAGCAGTACTTC.

Notes on this clone: This sample includes further DNA sequences coding for the same CDR3. This chain joins TRBV5-1 and TRBJ1-4, with TRBD1 matching over 9 bases. The CDR3 totals 14 residues. CDR1 and CDR2 (germline): SGHRS, YFSETQ. J lost 8 bases, V lost 3 bases, and 5 bases had no gene match. CDR3 amino acids: CASSSGTGYEKLFF. The CDR3 DNA sequence: TGCGCCAGCAGCTCTGGGACAGGGTACGAAAAACTGTTTTTT.

The rearrangement joins TRBV5-1 to TRBJ2-1; 7 positions agree with TRBD1. V dropped 4 bases and J dropped 4; count of bases not matched to a gene: 14. Germline V gene sequence: CDR1 SGHRS, CDR2 YFSETQ. There are 17 residues in the CDR3. In DNA form, the CDR3 reads TGCGCCAGCAGCCGACAGGGCCAGAGATCGGGATACAATGAGCAGTTCTTC. Translation: CASSRQGQRSGYNEQFF.

The chain has TRBV28 and TRBJ1-5; TRBD1 matches at 8 bases. Germline trimming cut 4 bases from V and 9 bases from J; bases unmatched to any gene: 8. The CDR3 extends over 14 amino acids. The V gene's germline CDR1 is MDHEN and CDR2 SYDVKM. The CDR3 loop reads CASSSGQGIGPQHF. The CDR3 bases are TGTGCCAGCAGTTCCGGACAGGGAATAGGGCCCCAGCATTTT.

This chain connects TRBV28 to TRBJ1-2; 7 bases agree with TRBD1. The CDR3 runs to 16 residues. The V segment lost 4 bases and the J segment 0 bases; nucleotides outside the gene matches: 8. CDR1 is MDHEN and CDR2 is SYDVKM in the germline V gene. The CDR3 DNA is TGTGCCAGCAGTTCCCCTGGACAGGCCTCTAACTATGGCTACACCTTC. Protein: CASSSPGQASNYGYTF.

The gene calls are TRBV7-9 and TRBJ2-2; unclear D gene. Trimming stripped 5 bases from V and 0 bases from J, with 4 bases between. CDR3 size: 13 residues. Per germline, CDR1 SEHNR and CDR2 FQNEAQ (reference sequence). Here the CDR3 DNA reads TGTGCCAGCAGCCTTACGAACACCGGGGAGCTGTTTTTT. It yields the protein CASSLTNTGELFF.

The rearrangement links TRBV20-1 to TRBJ2-3; D possibly corresponds to TRBD1 (6 bases). This CDR3 has 11 residues. Germline assignment: CDR1 DFQATT and CDR2 SNEGSKA (reference sequence). V was pared by 7 bases and J by 2 bases, with 7 bases between. The CDR3 nucleotides read TGCAGTGGGGGACACACAGATACGCAGTATTTT. Protein product: CSGGHTDTQYF.

This clone appeared a few times. J is TRBJ2-7 and V is TRBV7-2; 8 bases align to TRBD1. Trimming removed 2 bases from V and 3 bases from J; junction bases left unmatched: 3. The CDR3 loop spans 14 amino acids. In germline, CDR1 is SGHTA, CDR2 FQGNSA. CDR3 amino acids: CASSLIGQGYEQYF. CDR3 nucleotides: TGTGCCAGCAGCTTAATAGGACAGGGCTACGAGCAGTACTTC.

This chain connects TRBV7-9 to TRBJ1-2; D not resolved. This CDR3 has 16 residues. Trimming removed 5 bases from V and 0 bases from J, with 16 bases in between. Germline-derived CDR1 and CDR2 are SEHNR and FQNEAQ (reference sequence). This CDR3 reads CASSRGRGDANYGYTF. The CDR3 bases are TGTGCCAGCAGCCGCGGGCGGGGAGACGCTAACTATGGCTACACCTTC.

The gene calls are TRBV28 and TRBJ2-1, with D perhaps matching TRBD2 (5 bases). Trimming pared 2 bases from V and 6 bases from J, leaving 14 bases between. CDR1 and CDR2 (germline): MDHEN, SYDVKM. This CDR3 is 15 amino acids long. CDR3 loop: CASSLIGHLANEQFF. DNA for the CDR3: TGTGCCAGCAGTTTAATAGGGCACCTAGCCAATGAGCAGTTCTTC.

The chain is built from TRBV3-1 (or the pseudogene TRBV3-2) and TRBJ1-2; TRBD1 matches at 8 bases. From germline, CDR1 is LGHDT and CDR2 YNNKEL (reference sequence). This CDR3 has 13 residues. V was clipped by 4 bases and J by 7 bases; unmatched bases: 5. The DNA for the CDR3 is TGTGCCAGCAGCCTTTCGACAGGGGCTGGCTACACCTTC. This encodes CASSLSTGAGYTF.

This chain joins TRBV27 and TRBJ2-7; D is perhaps TRBD1 (6 bases). Germline V gene lookup returns CDR1 MNHEY and CDR2 SMNVEV (reference sequence). CDR3 size: 14 residues. Trimming removed 7 bases from V and 4 bases from J, with 17 bases in between. The CDR3 DNA sequence: TGTGCCAGCACGCCCCAGGGGACCGGATACGAGCAGTACTTC. This codes for CASTPQGTGYEQYF.